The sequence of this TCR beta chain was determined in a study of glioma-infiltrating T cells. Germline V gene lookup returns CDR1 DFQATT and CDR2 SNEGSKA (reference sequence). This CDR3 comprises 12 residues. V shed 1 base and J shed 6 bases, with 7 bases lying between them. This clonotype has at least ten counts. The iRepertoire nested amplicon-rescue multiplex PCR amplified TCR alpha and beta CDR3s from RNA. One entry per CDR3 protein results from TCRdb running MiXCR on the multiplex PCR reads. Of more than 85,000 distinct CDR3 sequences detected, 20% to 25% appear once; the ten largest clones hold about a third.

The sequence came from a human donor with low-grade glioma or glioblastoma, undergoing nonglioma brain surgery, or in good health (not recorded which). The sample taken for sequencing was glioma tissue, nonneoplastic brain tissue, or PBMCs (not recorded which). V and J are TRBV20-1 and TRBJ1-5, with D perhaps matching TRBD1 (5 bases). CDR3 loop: CSARGGGQPQHF. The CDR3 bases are TGCAGTGCTAGAGGGGGGGGTCAGCCCCAGCATTTT.